These 26 T cell receptor beta chains originate from one sample sequenced in a study of control samples from healthy donors and cancer patients. The repertoire was sequenced with immunoSEQ multiplex PCR; TCRdb's copy has only in-frame clones and lacks some. This sample has 35,000 to 50,000 clones; around 87% occur once, and the top ten carry approximately 10%. Sequences were obtained from PBMCs. The receptors shown here come from a woman aged 60 to 75 with lung cancer.

The chain carries TRBV7-2 and TRBJ1-2; D remains ambiguous. Between the trimmed V and J ends, which lost 6 bases and 3 bases, there was a span of 14 bases. This CDR3 is 14 amino acids long. CDR1 SGHTA and CDR2 FQGNSA come from the germline V gene. This CDR3 is CASRPDGLYYGYTF. The CDR3 DNA reads as TGTGCCAGCAGACCGGACGGTCTGTACTATGGCTACACCTTC.

V gene TRBV5-4 combines with J gene TRBJ1-2; D gene uncertain. Germline CDR1 reads SGHNT; CDR2 reads YYREEE (reference sequence). V was pared by 0 bases and J by 0 bases, with 9 bases between. This CDR3 region has 15 residues. The CDR3 nucleotides are TGTGCCAGCAGCTTGGCGGGTTTACCTAACTATGGCTACACCTTC. It yields the protein CASSLAGLPNYGYTF.

The chain recombines TRBV6-5 with TRBJ1-2; the D is unclear. The CDR3 is 13 residues long. Trimming left V 6 bases short and J 7 bases short, with 15 bases between. Germline V gives CDR1 MNHEY, CDR2 SVGAGI. The CDR3 coding sequence is TGTGCCAGCAGCTCCCGGGGAAGTGCTGGCTACACCTTC. It is translated as CASSSRGSAGYTF.

The chain employs TRBV5-1 and TRBJ1-6, with a possible D match to TRBD1 (5 bases). The germline V gene encodes CDR1 SGHRS and CDR2 YFSETQ. The CDR3 is 15 residues long. V lost 1 base to trimming and J lost 8 bases, with 13 bases between them. CDR3 loop: CASSLLSQGDSPLHF. DNA of the CDR3: TGCGCCAGCAGCTTGTTATCTCAGGGAGATTCACCCCTCCACTTT.

V and J are TRBV6-5 and TRBJ1-1; D call uncertain. The CDR3 has 12 residues. The germline V gene has CDR1 MNHEY and CDR2 SVGAGI. V lost 7 bases, J lost 2 bases, and 8 bases lay in between. CDR3 sequence reads: CASTQPNTEAFF. CDR3 sequence (DNA): TGTGCCAGCACCCAGCCAAACACTGAAGCTTTCTTT.

V gene TRBV6-1 combines with J gene TRBJ2-7; 13 bases fit TRBD2. Germline assignment: CDR1 MNHNS and CDR2 SASEGT. J was trimmed by 2 bases and V by 4 bases; bases with no gene match: 11. The CDR3 sequence is 18 residues long. The CDR3, as DNA: TGTGCCAGCAGTGCCCGGACTAGCGGGAGCGGGGGAACCTACGAGCAGTACTTC. Its translation is CASSARTSGSGGTYEQYF.

V usage is TRBV5-1 and J usage is TRBJ1-5; D is unclear. Trimming took off 3 bases at V and 0 bases at J, with 7 bases between the two ends. The CDR3 loop spans 14 amino acids. Germline CDR1 and CDR2: SGHRS and YFSETQ. The CDR3 sequence: CASSSAVSNQPQHF. The CDR3 DNA sequence: TGCGCCAGCAGCTCCGCGGTTAGCAATCAGCCCCAGCATTTT.

This clone was picked up one time. V and J are TRBV18 and TRBJ2-1; D is unclear. Trimming cost V 3 bases and J 0 bases, with 15 bases left between them. The CDR3 has 17 residues. From germline, CDR1 is KGHSH and CDR2 LQKENI. The CDR3 loop is CASSPRPETSSYNEQFF. CDR3 DNA: TGTGCCAGCTCACCTCGTCCCGAGACGAGCTCCTACAATGAGCAGTTCTTC.

The rearrangement uses TRBV7-9 and TRBJ1-6, with 7 bases matching TRBD1. Germline CDR1 SEHNR, CDR2 FQNEAQ (reference sequence). The CDR3 totals 13 residues. V dropped 4 bases and J dropped 13; count of bases not matched to a gene: 7. CDR3 DNA: TGTGCCAGCAGCTATAGACAGGGTTGGCCCCTCCACTTT. The encoded protein is CASSYRQGWPLHF.

This sequence joins TRBV28 and TRBJ2-7; D is ambiguous. V gave up 3 bases and J gave up 5 bases, with 5 bases separating them. Per germline, CDR1 MDHEN and CDR2 SYDVKM. The CDR3 consists of 11 residues. This CDR3 reads CASSFRDEQYF. CDR3 coding DNA: TGTGCCAGCAGTTTCCGGGACGAGCAGTACTTC.

The genes are TRBV27 and TRBJ2-1; D may be TRBD2 (6 bases). CDR1 and CDR2 (germline): MNHEY, SMNVEV (reference sequence). The V and J ends lost 2 bases and 5 bases respectively, with 10 bases between them. The CDR3 covers 14 residues. The CDR3 nucleotides read TGTGCCAGCAGTTTACGGCGGGAACACAATGAGCAGTTCTTC. Its translation: CASSLRREHNEQFF.

The CDR3, as DNA: TGCGCCAGCAGCCAAGATAGGACAGGGGGCATTAACACTGAAGCTTTCTTT. Amino acid sequence: CASSQDRTGGINTEAFF. This chain links TRBV4-1 with TRBJ1-1; 11 bases agree with TRBD1. J gave up 2 bases and V 0 bases, and 5 bases lay outside the gene matches. The CDR3 length is 17 residues. Germline V gene sequence: CDR1 MGHRA, CDR2 YSYEKL.

The chain combines TRBV3-1 (or the pseudogene TRBV3-2) with TRBJ1-1, with 9 bases matching TRBD1. Germline V gene data show CDR1 as LGHDT and CDR2 as YNNKEL (reference sequence). Trimming at V came to 5 bases and at J to 3 bases, leaving 4 bases not matched to a gene. The CDR3 loop spans 14 amino acids. The CDR3 loop is CASSNRDRDTEAFF. The CDR3 DNA reads as TGTGCCAGCAGCAACCGGGACAGGGACACTGAAGCTTTCTTT.

A word on this clone: The junction does not match germline at one end; this may be a read error. The chain employs TRBV5-4 and TRBJ1-2, with D uncertain. The CDR3 loop spans 14 amino acids. Germline V gives CDR1 SGHNT, CDR2 YYREEE (reference sequence). CDR3 amino acids: CASRAREGSFGYAF. As DNA, the CDR3 is TGTGCCAGCAGGGCCCGCGAGGGATCGTTTGGCTACGCCTTC.

The gene calls are TRBV9 and TRBJ2-7; a possible D gene is TRBD1 (6 bases). This CDR3 is built from 14 residues. Trimming took 4 bases from V and 0 from J, leaving 11 bases between them. Germline V gives CDR1 SGDLS, CDR2 YYNGEE. This CDR3 is CASSSRDISYEQYF. The CDR3 DNA follows: TGTGCCAGCAGCTCCCGGGACATCTCCTACGAGCAGTACTTC.

The chain employs TRBV11-3 and TRBJ2-1, with D maybe TRBD1 (6 bases). Germline assignment: CDR1 SGHNT and CDR2 YENEEA. This CDR3 is 16 amino acids long. Trimming took 5 bases from V and 2 from J, leaving 16 bases between them. CDR3 sequence (DNA): TGTGCCAGCAGCACAATATTAAGGGACACCTACAATGAGCAGTTCTTC. Protein sequence: CASSTILRDTYNEQFF.

The V gene is TRBV28, the J gene TRBJ2-7; possibly TRBD1 for D (5 bases). This CDR3 has 12 residues. The V and J ends lost 3 bases and 3 bases respectively, with 6 bases between them. The germline gives CDR1 MDHEN, CDR2 SYDVKM. In nucleotides, the CDR3 is TGTGCCAGCAGTTTTCAGGGCTACGAGCAGTACTTC. This sequence encodes CASSFQGYEQYF.

The chain uses TRBV6-1 and TRBJ2-7; 7 positions match TRBD1. V shed 3 bases, J shed 4 bases, and the junction held 12 bases outside the gene matches. This CDR3 is 16 amino acids long. CDR1 MNHNS and CDR2 SASEGT come from the germline V gene. The CDR3 DNA reads TGTGCCAGCAGTGATTACAGGGGTACCAAGGGATACGAGCAGTACTTC. It is translated as CASSDYRGTKGYEQYF.

V is TRBV12-3 or TRBV12-4 and J is TRBJ1-2; no clear D gene. CDR3 length equals 12 residues. Between the trimmed V and J ends, which lost 7 bases and 8 bases, there was a span of 14 bases. CDR3 sequence: CASTLESSGYTF. The CDR3 bases are TGTGCCAGCACCCTAGAGTCTTCGGGCTACACCTTC.

The table lists this clone with a count of one. The chain combines TRBV2 with TRBJ2-3; TRBD2 aligns across 9 bases. Germline loops: CDR1 SNHLY, CDR2 FYNNEI. V lost 9 bases, J lost 0 bases, and 4 bases stayed unmatched. This CDR3 is 14 amino acids long. The CDR3 coding sequence is TGTGCCAGTCTACTAGCGGGTAGCACAGATACGCAGTATTTT. This translates into CASLLAGSTDTQYF.

The V and J genes are TRBV7-2 and TRBJ2-7; 9 bases are a match to TRBD2. V lost 3 bases to trimming and J lost 3 bases; unmatched junction nucleotides: 3. The CDR3 runs to 14 residues. Germline V gene lookup returns CDR1 SGHTA and CDR2 FQGNSA. For the CDR3, the DNA is TGTGCCAGCAGCTTTGGTAGCGGGAGCTACGAGCAGTACTTC. Amino acids: CASSFGSGSYEQYF.

The chain joins TRBV5-6 to TRBJ1-2, with D possibly being TRBD1 (6 bases). The germline V and J ends were trimmed by 4 bases and 7 bases, with 17 bases remaining between them. From germline, CDR1 is SGHDT and CDR2 YYEEEE. This CDR3 has 14 residues. The CDR3 sequence is CASSTPQGTGGYTF. CDR3 DNA sequence: TGTGCCAGCAGCACCCCTCAGGGGACGGGTGGCTACACCTTC.

The chain combines TRBV18 with TRBJ2-3; TRBD1 matches at 9 bases. The V and J ends lost 10 bases and 6 bases, in that order; junction bases with no gene match: 8. There are 13 residues in the CDR3. The germline CDR1 and CDR2 sequences are KGHSH and LQKENI. The CDR3 sequence: CATRTGEADTQYF. The CDR3, as DNA: TGTGCCACCCGGACAGGGGAGGCGGATACGCAGTATTTT.

The genes are TRBV6-2 or TRBV6-3 and TRBJ2-1, with 8 bases aligning to TRBD2. The CDR3 length is 16 residues. Germline-derived CDR1 and CDR2 are MNHEY and SVGEGT. J lost 3 bases, V lost 2 bases, and 6 bases had no gene match. The CDR3 spells CASSYPPGGGYNEQFF. CDR3 coding DNA: TGTGCCAGCAGTTACCCCCCGGGGGGGGGCTACAATGAGCAGTTCTTC.

The chain is built from TRBV4-3 and TRBJ1-6, with D maybe TRBD1 (5 bases). Germline CDR1 reads LGHNA; CDR2 reads YSLEER. This CDR3 region has 15 residues. The germline V and J ends were trimmed by 4 bases and 7 bases, with 14 bases remaining between them. DNA for the CDR3: TGCGCCAGCAGCCCCTCGGGGGTTGGGAATTCACCCCTCCACTTT. Protein product: CASSPSGVGNSPLHF.

This rearrangement joins TRBV12-3 or TRBV12-4 to TRBJ2-2, with a weak D call TRBD1 (6 bases). There are 12 residues in the CDR3. Trimming cost V 8 bases and J 5 bases, with 9 bases left between them. The CDR3 sequence: CASGQGTGELFF. The CDR3 coding sequence is TGTGCCAGCGGTCAGGGGACCGGGGAGCTGTTTTTT.